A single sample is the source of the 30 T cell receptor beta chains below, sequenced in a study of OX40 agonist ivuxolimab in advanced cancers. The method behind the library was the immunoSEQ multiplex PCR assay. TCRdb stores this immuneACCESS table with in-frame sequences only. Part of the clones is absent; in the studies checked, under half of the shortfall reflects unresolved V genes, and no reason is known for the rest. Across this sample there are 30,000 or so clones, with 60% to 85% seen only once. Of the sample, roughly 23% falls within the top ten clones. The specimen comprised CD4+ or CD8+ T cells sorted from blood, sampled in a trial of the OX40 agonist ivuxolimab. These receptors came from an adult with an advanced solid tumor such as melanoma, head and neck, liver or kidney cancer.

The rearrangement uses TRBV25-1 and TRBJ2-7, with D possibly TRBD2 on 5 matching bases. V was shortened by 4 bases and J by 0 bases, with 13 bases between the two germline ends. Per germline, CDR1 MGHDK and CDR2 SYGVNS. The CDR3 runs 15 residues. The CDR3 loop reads CASSVTSAGSYEQYF. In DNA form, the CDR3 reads TGTGCCAGCAGTGTCACCTCGGCGGGCTCCTACGAGCAGTACTTC.

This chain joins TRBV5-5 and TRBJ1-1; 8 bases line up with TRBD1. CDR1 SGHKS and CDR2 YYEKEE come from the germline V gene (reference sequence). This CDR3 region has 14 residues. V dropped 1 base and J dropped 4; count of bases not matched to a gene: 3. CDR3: CASSLWTGSTEAFF. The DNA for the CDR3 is TGTGCCAGCAGCTTGTGGACAGGGAGCACTGAAGCTTTCTTT.

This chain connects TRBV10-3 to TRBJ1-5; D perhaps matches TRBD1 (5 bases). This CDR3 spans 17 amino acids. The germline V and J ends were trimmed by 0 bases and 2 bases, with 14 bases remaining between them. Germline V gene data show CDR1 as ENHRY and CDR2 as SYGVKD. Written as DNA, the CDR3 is TGTGCCATCAGTGAGTCAGGGCTCCAGGGTGGCAATCAGCCCCAGCATTTT. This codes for CAISESGLQGGNQPQHF.

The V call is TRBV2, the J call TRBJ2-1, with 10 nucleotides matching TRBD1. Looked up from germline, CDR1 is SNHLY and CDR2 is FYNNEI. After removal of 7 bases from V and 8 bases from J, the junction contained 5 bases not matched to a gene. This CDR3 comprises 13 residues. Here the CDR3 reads CASKGQGIDEQFF. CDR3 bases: TGTGCCAGCAAGGGACAGGGGATAGATGAGCAGTTCTTC. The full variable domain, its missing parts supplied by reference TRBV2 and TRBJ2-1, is EPEVTQTPSHQVTQMGQEVILRCVPISNHLYFYWYRQILGQKVEFLVSFYNNEISEKSEIFDDQFSVERPDGSNFTLKIRSTKLEDSAMYFCASKGQGIDEQFFGPGTRLTVL.

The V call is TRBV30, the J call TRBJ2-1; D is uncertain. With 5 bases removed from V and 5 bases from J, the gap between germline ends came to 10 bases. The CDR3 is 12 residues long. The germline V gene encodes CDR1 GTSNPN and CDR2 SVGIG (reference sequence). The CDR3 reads CAWGRANNEQFF. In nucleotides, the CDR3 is TGTGCCTGGGGTCGAGCAAACAATGAGCAGTTCTTC. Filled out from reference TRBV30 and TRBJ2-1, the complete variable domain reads SQTIHQWPATLVQPVGSPLSLECTVEGTSNPNLYWYRQAAGRGLQLLFYSVGIGQISSEVPQNLSASRPQDRQFILSSKKLLLSDSGFYLCAWGRANNEQFFGPGTRLTVL.

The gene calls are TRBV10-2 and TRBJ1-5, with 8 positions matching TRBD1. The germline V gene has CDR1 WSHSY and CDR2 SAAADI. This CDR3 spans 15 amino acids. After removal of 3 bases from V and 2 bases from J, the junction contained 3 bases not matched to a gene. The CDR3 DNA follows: TGCGCCAGCAGTGAACAGGGGGACGGCAATCAGCCCCAGCATTTT. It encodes CASSEQGDGNQPQHF.

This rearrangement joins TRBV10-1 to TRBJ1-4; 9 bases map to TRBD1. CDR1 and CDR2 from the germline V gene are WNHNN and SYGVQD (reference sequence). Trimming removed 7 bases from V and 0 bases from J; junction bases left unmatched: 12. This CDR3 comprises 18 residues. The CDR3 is CASTPARQGESTNEKLFF. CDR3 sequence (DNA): TGCGCCAGCACACCAGCTCGACAGGGGGAATCAACTAATGAAAAACTGTTTTTT.

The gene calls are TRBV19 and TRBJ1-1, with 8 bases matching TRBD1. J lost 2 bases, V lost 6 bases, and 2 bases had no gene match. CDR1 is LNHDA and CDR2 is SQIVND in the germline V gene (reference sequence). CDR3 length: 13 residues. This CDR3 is CASSQGANTEAFF. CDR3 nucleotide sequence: TGTGCCAGTAGCCAGGGGGCCAACACTGAAGCTTTCTTT.

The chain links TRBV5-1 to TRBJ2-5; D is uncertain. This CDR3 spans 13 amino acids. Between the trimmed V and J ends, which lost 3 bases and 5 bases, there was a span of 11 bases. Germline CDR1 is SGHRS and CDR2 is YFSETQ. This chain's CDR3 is CASSWNERETQYF. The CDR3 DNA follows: TGCGCCAGCAGCTGGAATGAGAGGGAGACCCAGTACTTC.

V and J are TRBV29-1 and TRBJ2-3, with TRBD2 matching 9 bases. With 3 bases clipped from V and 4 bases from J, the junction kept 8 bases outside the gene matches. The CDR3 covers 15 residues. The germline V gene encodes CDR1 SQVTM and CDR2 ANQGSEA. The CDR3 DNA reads TGCAGCGTTGAGCCCCACCAGCGGGGGGCAGATACGCAGTATTTT. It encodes CSVEPHQRGADTQYF.

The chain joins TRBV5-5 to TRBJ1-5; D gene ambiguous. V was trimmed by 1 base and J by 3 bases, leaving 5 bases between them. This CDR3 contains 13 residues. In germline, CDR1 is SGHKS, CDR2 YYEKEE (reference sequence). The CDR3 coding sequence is TGTGCCAGCAGCTTGTCTCCCAATCAGCCCCAGCATTTT. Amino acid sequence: CASSLSPNQPQHF. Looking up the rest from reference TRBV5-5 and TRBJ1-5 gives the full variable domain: DAGVTQSPTHLIKTRGQQVTLRCSPISGHKSVSWYQQVLGQGPQFIFQYYEKEERGRGNFPDRFSARQFPNYSSELNVNALLLGDSALYLCASSLSPNQPQHFGDGTRLSIL.

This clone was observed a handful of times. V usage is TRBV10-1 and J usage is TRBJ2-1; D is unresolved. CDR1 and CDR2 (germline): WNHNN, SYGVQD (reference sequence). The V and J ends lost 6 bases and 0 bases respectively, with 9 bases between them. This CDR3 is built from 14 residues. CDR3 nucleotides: TGCGCCAGCAGCAATACCAACTCCTACAATGAGCAGTTCTTC. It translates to CASSNTNSYNEQFF.

The CDR3 sequence is CASSQTGAFSNYGYTF. The CDR3, as DNA: TGTGCCAGCAGCCAGACAGGAGCTTTTTCTAACTATGGCTACACCTTC. The chain joins TRBV5-8 to TRBJ1-2; the D gene is possibly TRBD1 (6 bases). In germline, CDR1 is SGHTS, CDR2 YDEGEE. Trimming pared 4 bases from V and 0 bases from J, leaving 16 bases between. This CDR3 contains 16 residues.

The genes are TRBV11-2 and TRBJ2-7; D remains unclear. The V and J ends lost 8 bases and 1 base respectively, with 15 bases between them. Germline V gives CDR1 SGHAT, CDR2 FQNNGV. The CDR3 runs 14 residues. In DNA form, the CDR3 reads TGTGCCAGCTCCCTCATCGGTGAGTCCTACGAGCAGTACTTC. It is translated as CASSLIGESYEQYF.

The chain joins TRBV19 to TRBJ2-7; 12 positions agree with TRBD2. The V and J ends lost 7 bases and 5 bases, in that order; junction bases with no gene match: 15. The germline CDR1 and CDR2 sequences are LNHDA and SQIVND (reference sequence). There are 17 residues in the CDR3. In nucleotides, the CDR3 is TGTGCCAGTACCCCTAGCGGGGGGGCCCTATCGGGGGACGAGCAGTACTTC. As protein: CASTPSGGALSGDEQYF.

CDR3 DNA: TGCGCCAGCAGCGATACGAGAGGAGGCACTGAAGCTTTCTTT. Its translation is CASSDTRGGTEAFF. The chain is built from TRBV23-1 and TRBJ1-1; D gene ambiguous. TRBV23-1 is identified as an open reading frame with a role that is uncertain. Trimming removed 6 bases at V and 4 bases at J, with 15 bases between. The CDR3 has 14 residues.

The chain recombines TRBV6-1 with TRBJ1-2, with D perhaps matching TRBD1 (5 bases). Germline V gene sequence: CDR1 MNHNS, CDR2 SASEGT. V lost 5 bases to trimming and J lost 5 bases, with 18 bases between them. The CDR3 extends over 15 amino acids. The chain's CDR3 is CASSNRGQPPYGYTF. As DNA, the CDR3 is TGTGCCAGCAGTAACCGGGGCCAGCCCCCTTATGGCTACACCTTC.

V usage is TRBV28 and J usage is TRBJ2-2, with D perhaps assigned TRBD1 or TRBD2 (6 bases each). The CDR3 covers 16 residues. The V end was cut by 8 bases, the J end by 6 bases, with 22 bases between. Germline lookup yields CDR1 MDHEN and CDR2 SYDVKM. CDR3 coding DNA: TGTGCCAGCGTCCCTACCCCGGGGGCGGGGTCCGGGGAGCTGTTTTTT. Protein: CASVPTPGAGSGELFF.

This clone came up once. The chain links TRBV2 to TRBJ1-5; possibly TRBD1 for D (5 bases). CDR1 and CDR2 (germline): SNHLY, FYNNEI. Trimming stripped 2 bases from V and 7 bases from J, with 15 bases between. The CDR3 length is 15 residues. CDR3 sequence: CASSELLGVGQPQHF. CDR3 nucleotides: TGTGCCAGCAGTGAATTGCTAGGGGTAGGGCAGCCCCAGCATTTT.

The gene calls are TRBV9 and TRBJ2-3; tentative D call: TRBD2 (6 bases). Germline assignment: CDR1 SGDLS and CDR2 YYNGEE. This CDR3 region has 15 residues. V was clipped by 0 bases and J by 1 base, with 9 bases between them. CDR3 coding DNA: TGTGCCAGCAGCGTAGACGAGCGGGGCACAGATACGCAGTATTTT. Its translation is CASSVDERGTDTQYF.

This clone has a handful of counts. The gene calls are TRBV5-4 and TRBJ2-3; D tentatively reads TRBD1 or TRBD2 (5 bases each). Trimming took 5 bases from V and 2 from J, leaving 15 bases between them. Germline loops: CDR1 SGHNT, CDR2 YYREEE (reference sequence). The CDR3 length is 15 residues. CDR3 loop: CASRRGGGLTDTQYF. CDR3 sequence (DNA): TGTGCCAGCAGGAGAGGTGGGGGTCTCACAGATACGCAGTATTTT.

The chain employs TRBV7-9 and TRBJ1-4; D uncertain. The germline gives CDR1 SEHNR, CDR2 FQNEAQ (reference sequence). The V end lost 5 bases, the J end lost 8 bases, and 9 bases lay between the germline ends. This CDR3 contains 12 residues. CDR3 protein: CASSLAKEKLFF. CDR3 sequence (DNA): TGTGCCAGCAGCCTCGCAAAAGAAAAACTGTTTTTT.

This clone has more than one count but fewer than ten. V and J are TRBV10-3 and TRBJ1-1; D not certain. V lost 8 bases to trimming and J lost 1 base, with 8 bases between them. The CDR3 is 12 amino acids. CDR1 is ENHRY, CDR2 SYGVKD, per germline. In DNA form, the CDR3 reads TGTGCCATCTCCTACAGGAACACTGAAGCTTTCTTT. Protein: CAISYRNTEAFF.

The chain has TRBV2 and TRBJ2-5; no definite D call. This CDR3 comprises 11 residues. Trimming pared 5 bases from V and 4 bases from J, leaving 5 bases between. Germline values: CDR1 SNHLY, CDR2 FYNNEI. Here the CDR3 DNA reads TGTGCCAGCAGTAACGTAGAGACCCAGTACTTC. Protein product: CASSNVETQYF.

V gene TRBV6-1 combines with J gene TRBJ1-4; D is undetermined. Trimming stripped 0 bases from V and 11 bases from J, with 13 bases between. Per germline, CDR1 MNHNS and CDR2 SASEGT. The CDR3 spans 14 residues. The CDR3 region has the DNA TGTGCCAGCAGTGAAGCGCGGGGTCTCGGGAAACTGTTTTTT. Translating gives CASSEARGLGKLFF.

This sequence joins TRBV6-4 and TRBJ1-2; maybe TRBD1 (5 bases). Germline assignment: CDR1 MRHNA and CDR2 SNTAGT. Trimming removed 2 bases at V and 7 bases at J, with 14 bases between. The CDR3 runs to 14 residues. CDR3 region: CASSDPRRGFGYTF. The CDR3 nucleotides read TGTGCCAGCAGTGACCCACGACGGGGGTTTGGCTACACCTTC.

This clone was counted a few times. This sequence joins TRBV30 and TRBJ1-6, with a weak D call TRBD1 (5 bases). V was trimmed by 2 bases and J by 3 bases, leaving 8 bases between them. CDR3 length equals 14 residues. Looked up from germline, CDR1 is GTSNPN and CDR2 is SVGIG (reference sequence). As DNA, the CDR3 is TGTGCCTGGAGTTGGGACCTCTATAATTCACCCCTCCACTTT. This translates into CAWSWDLYNSPLHF.

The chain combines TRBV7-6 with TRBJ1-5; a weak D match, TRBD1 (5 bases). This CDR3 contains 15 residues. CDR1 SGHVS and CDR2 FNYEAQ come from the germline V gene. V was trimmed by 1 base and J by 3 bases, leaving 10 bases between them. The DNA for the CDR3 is TGTGCCAGCAGCTTAGGACAGAATAACAATCAGCCCCAGCATTTT. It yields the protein CASSLGQNNNQPQHF.

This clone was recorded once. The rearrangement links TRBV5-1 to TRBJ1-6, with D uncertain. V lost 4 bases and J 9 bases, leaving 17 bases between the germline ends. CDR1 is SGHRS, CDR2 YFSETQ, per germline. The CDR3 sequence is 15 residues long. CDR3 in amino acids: CASSKDGSFGSPLHF. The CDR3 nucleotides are TGCGCCAGCAGCAAGGACGGAAGTTTTGGTTCACCCCTCCACTTT.

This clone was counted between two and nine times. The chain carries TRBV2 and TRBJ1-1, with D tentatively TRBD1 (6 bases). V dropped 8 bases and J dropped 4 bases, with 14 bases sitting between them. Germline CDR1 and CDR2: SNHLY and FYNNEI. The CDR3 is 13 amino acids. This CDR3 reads CASQGGVSTEAFF. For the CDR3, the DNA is TGTGCCAGCCAAGGGGGGGTGAGCACTGAAGCTTTCTTT.